The following is a T cell receptor (beta chain) sequence with its context. Its specificity is unknown. The PCR employed 60 Vbeta primers together with 13 Jbeta primers. The protocol was immunoSEQ multiplex PCR, while the TCRdb copy is restricted to in-frame clones and leaves out a portion. The sample includes about 100,000 clones, around 81% of them seen just once. Donors had nominal health at sampling but likely had unrecorded immune exposures. Germline CDR1 is SEHNR and CDR2 is FQNEAQ (reference sequence). Trimming pared 1 base from V and 3 bases from J, leaving 8 bases between. This CDR3 has 14 amino acids. These data belong to a study of cytomegalovirus exposure and HLA in healthy donors. About the research overall: When 350 to 500 donors were genotyped, just over 80% of them were found to fall in the Caucasian-associated ancestry cluster. Whole-study results and caveats: Presence/absence comparisons presumed near-even sequencing depth among donors. High sensitivity and specificity were reportedly achieved when the classifier diagnosed cytomegalovirus status.

This TCR derives from a man aged 35 to 55 in good health and CMV-seropositive. The chain combines TRBV7-9 with TRBJ2-3, with D possibly being TRBD2 (6 bases). Sequencing was done on a sample of PBMCs. This CDR3 is CASSLGGRTDTQYF. CDR3 nucleotide sequence: TGTGCCAGCAGCTTAGGAGGGAGGACAGATACGCAGTATTTT. The full variable domain, completed using reference TRBV7-9 and TRBJ2-3, is DTGVSQNPRHKITKRGQNVTFRCDPISEHNRLYWYRQTLGQGPEFLTYFQNEAQLEKSRLLSDRFSAERPKGSFSTLEIQRTEQGDSAMYLCASSLGGRTDTQYFGPGTRLTVL.